This TCR beta chain was documented in a study of Ad26.COV2.S vaccination and SARS-CoV-2 variants (dated by TCRdb to about 2021). Looking at the study overall: Vaccine-arm donors came from COV1001, a multicentre, randomized, double-blind, placebo-controlled phase I-IIa trial of Ad26.COV2.S in healthy adults. A total of approximately 30 samples were included in the TCR-sequenced set, comprising approximately 20 Ad26.COV2.S vaccine recipients, 5 placebo recipients and 8 SARS-CoV-2 convalescent individuals. Participants in the trial were split at random into five groups of five each, receiving low-dose or high-dose Ad26.COV2.S once or twice, or else placebo on both occasions. Ad26.COV2.S was administered intramuscularly at 5 x 10^10 or 1 x 10^11 viral particles, either as a single shot or as two shots given 56 days apart. Investigators did not know the trial group allocation while performing experiments and assessing outcomes. Sequencing of the TCRbeta repertoire served to evaluate the specificity and breadth of SARS-CoV-2-reactive T cell receptors following Ad26.COV2.S vaccination. The paper's findings and limits, for the study overall: Spike-specific TCR breadth was higher in Ad26.COV2.S recipients than in placebo recipients (P = 0.0014). It was noted by the authors that total T cell responses may have been underestimated by the TCR breadth and depth analyses. After vaccination, substantial breadth of spike-specific CD8+ and CD4+ T cell responses was reported. Comparable non-spike TCR breadth was observed between vaccine and placebo recipients, consistent with only spike being contained in the vaccine. Comparing responses between vaccine doses or regimens was not something the study was powered to do.

The immunoSEQ Assay was the method used to sequence TCRbeta CDR3 regions. After extraction, genomic DNA underwent amplification by bias-controlled multiplex PCR, followed by high-throughput sequencing. Under the source paper's analysis protocol: To quantify the absolute abundance of every unique TCRbeta CDR3 region, sequences were collapsed and filtered. T cell fraction was estimated by normalizing TCRbeta template counts to usable DNA, which was measured by amplifying reference genes present in all nucleated cells. Repertoire TCRs were annotated as SARS-CoV-2-specific by exact matching of V gene, CDR3 amino acid sequence and J gene to a known reactive TCR set. MIRA supplied the reference SARS-CoV-2 TCR set, which was filtered for enrichment in COVID-19-positive ImmuneCODE repertoires so that public or cross-reactive TCRs were removed. Using the MIRA antigens, annotated TCRs were further analysed by specific ORF or by position within an ORF. Depth was the summed frequency of annotated unique rearrangements, while breadth was defined as annotated unique rearrangements over total unique productive rearrangements. Two-sided Wilcoxon rank-sum tests were used to compare TCR breadth between groups. Sourced from immuneACCESS, this table was stored by TCRdb with only in-frame sequences that have V and J called. A share of the clones is absent; for the studies checked, an unresolved V gene accounts for under half, and the remainder has no known explanation. V, J and clone size are taken as reported in that table, and D and trimming were inferred from the DNA itself. This sample has roughly 700,000 clones in its table, and roughly 90% of those were observed once. The top ten clones comprise around 1.4% of the sample.

This specimen's treatment or condition label, per the study, means: approximately 18 received Ad26.COV2.S at low or high dose, single or two shots; 5 received placebo; per-sample allocation not given. Repertoires of vaccine and placebo recipients were sequenced from samples collected on day 63 after the first injection. Between 29 July and 7 August 2020, Cohort 1b enrolled 25 adults aged 18-55 years at one site in Boston, USA. Ad26.COV2.S consisted of a replication-incompetent adenovirus type 26 vector by which a prefusion-stabilized SARS-CoV-2 spike protein from the original Wuhan strain was expressed. Comment on this clone: Its antigen remains unidentified. Nothing much larger sits one base from this clone, and base qualities are not available.

The V end gives up 1 base and the J end 2 bases, leaving 2 bases in the junction not matched to a gene. Based on the germline V gene (reference sequence), the CDR1 and CDR2 sequences are SEHNR and FQNEAQ. The CDR3 goes from the cysteine to the phenylalanine over 16 residues. Here the CDR3 DNA is all that survives: 48 bases in frame from base 1. The receptor chain draws on TRBV7-9 and TRBJ2-1; 10 central bases correspond to TRBD2. The specimen comprised peripheral blood, sampled in a trial of Ad26.COV2.S vaccine versus placebo. The sequence was collected from a person aged 18-60 years who received the Ad26.COV2.S COVID-19 vaccine or a placebo. The DNA reads TGTGCCAGCAGCTTAGAAGCGGGAGGGGCCTACAATGAGCAGTTCTTC. It specifies CASSLEAGGAYNEQFF.